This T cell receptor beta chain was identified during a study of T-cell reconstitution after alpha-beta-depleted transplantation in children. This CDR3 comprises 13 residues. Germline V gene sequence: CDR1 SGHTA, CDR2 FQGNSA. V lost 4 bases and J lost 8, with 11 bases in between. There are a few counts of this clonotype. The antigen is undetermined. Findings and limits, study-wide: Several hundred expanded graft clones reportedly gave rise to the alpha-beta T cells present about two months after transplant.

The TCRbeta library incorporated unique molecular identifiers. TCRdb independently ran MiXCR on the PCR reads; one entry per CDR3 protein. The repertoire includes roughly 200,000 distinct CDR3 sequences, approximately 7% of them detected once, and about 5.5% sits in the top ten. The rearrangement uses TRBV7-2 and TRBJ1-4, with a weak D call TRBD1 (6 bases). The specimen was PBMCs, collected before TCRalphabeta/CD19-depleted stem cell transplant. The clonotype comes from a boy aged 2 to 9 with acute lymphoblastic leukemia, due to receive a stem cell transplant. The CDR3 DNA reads TGTGCCAGCAGCTCCATAGGGGGGGAAAAACTGTTTTTT. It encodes CASSSIGGEKLFF. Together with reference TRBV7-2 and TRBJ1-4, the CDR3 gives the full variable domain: GAGVSQSPSNKVTEKGKDVELRCDPISGHTALYWYRQSLGQGLEFLIYFQGNSAPDKSGLPSDRFSAERTGGSVSTLTIQRTQQEDSAVYLCASSSIGGEKLFFGSGTQLSVL.